Shown below are 14 T cell receptor beta chains from a single sample sequenced in a study of siplizumab effects on memory and regulatory T cells (dated by TCRdb to between 2017 and 2020). Library method: the immunoSEQ multiplex PCR assay. TCRdb retrieved this table from immuneACCESS and kept in-frame rearrangements only. Not all clones are present; in checked studies, unresolved V genes account for under half, and no reason is known for the remainder. The sample data list 9,500 or so clones, and about 47% of these were observed just once. Of the sample, over 8.5% is held by the ten largest clones. These receptors' antigens are unknown. For around six days, cells in the mixed lymphocyte reaction were kept in coculture at 37 degrees C. The sample taken for sequencing was CFSE-low (dividing) CD8+ T cells sorted from an allogeneic mixed lymphocyte reaction. These TCRs come from a human donor in good health; the cells came from an allogeneic mixed lymphocyte reaction.

The chain couples TRBV5-8 to TRBJ1-1; D is uncertain. Trimming took off 2 bases at V and 3 bases at J, with 14 bases between the two ends. The CDR3 has 15 amino acids. The germline gives CDR1 SGHTS, CDR2 YDEGEE. The chain's CDR3 is CASSFGVIGDTEAFF. The CDR3 bases are TGTGCCAGCAGCTTCGGAGTGATTGGGGACACTGAAGCTTTCTTT.

The table lists this clone with a few counts. The chain employs TRBV27 and TRBJ2-7; 7 bases are shared with TRBD1. The CDR3 length is 14 residues. V was clipped by 4 bases and J by 5 bases; unmatched bases: 8. CDR1 is MNHEY, CDR2 SMNVEV, per germline (reference sequence). This CDR3 is CASSSGTAPNEQYF. The CDR3 bases are TGTGCCAGCAGTTCCGGGACAGCCCCTAACGAGCAGTACTTC.

In its sample, this clone is medium-sized (0.01 to 0.1%). This chain uses TRBV27 with TRBJ2-2; D is uncertain. The germline gives CDR1 MNHEY, CDR2 SMNVEV (reference sequence). V was trimmed by 1 base and J by 5 bases, leaving 11 bases between them. This CDR3 contains 15 residues. The CDR3 DNA reads TGTGCCAGCAGTTTATGGGCTAGTGGAACCGGGGAGCTGTTTTTT. Translating it yields CASSLWASGTGELFF.

This clone has more than one count but fewer than ten. The chain links TRBV4-1 to TRBJ1-2, with D possibly TRBD1 on 6 matching bases. Germline loops: CDR1 MGHRA, CDR2 YSYEKL. Trimming removed 2 bases from V and 6 bases from J, with 25 bases in between. This CDR3 comprises 18 residues. The CDR3 DNA reads TGCGCCAGCAGCCAAATCGGGGGTGTGGGACAAAGTCCCGATGGCTACACCTTC. This gives the protein CASSQIGGVGQSPDGYTF.

V gene TRBV6-6 combines with J gene TRBJ1-5; unclear D gene. Trimming took 0 bases from V and 6 from J, leaving 3 bases between them. The CDR3 runs to 12 residues. Germline loops: CDR1 MNHNY, CDR2 SVGAGI (reference sequence). The CDR3 protein is CASSYSIQPQHF. The CDR3 nucleotides read TGTGCCAGCAGTTACTCGATTCAGCCCCAGCATTTT.

The chain carries TRBV4-2 and TRBJ1-1, with a possible D match to TRBD1 (5 bases). The CDR3 loop spans 13 amino acids. Looked up from germline, CDR1 is LGHNA and CDR2 is YNFKEQ. Trimming left V 1 base short and J 5 bases short, with 8 bases between. CDR3 coding DNA: TGTGCCAGCAGCCAAGTGGGGGGGACTGAAGCTTTCTTT. Translating it yields CASSQVGGTEAFF.

The chain links TRBV11-2 to TRBJ2-1; the match to TRBD2 covers 14 bases. The CDR3 has 15 residues. Germline V gene sequence: CDR1 SGHAT, CDR2 FQNNGV. J lost 9 bases, V lost 6 bases, and 7 bases had no gene match. The CDR3 protein is CASRQTSGGVSEQFF. CDR3 nucleotide sequence: TGTGCCAGCAGGCAGACTAGCGGGGGGGTTAGTGAGCAGTTCTTC.

This clone has only a few counts. This chain connects TRBV30 to TRBJ1-6; 7 bases match TRBD1. The CDR3 runs 13 residues. Germline trimming cut 8 bases from V and 10 bases from J; bases unmatched to any gene: 11. CDR1 and CDR2 (germline): GTSNPN, SVGIG (reference sequence). The CDR3 sequence: CARQETGESPLHF. The CDR3 region has the DNA TGTGCCCGACAGGAAACAGGGGAATCACCCCTCCACTTT.

V usage is TRBV19 and J usage is TRBJ1-1; a possible D gene is TRBD1 (6 bases). The CDR3 runs to 16 residues. V lost 5 bases, J lost 5 bases, and 21 bases lay in between. CDR1 and CDR2 (germline): LNHDA, SQIVND (reference sequence). The CDR3 here is CASSPTGLGLKTEAFF. For the CDR3, the DNA is TGTGCCAGTAGTCCAACAGGGTTGGGACTCAAGACTGAAGCTTTCTTT.

This clone showed up many times. The chain employs TRBV27 and TRBJ1-1; D not resolved. The CDR3 has 13 residues. CDR1 and CDR2 from the germline V gene are MNHEY and SMNVEV (reference sequence). V lost 8 bases, J lost 5 bases, and 15 bases lay in between. CDR3 sequence (DNA): TGTGCCAGCCTTACGGGAGTTGGGACTGAAGCTTTCTTT. This translates into CASLTGVGTEAFF.

CDR3 bases: TGCGCCAGCAGCCAAGATCTGACAGACGAGCAGTACTTC. It translates to CASSQDLTDEQYF. The genes are TRBV4-1 and TRBJ2-7; D is possibly TRBD1 (5 bases). Germline V gene data show CDR1 as MGHRA and CDR2 as YSYEKL. The CDR3 loop spans 13 amino acids. The V and J ends lost 0 bases and 5 bases respectively, with 8 bases between them.

The chain joins TRBV9 to TRBJ2-5, with a tentative D call TRBD2 (6 bases). Trimming pared 0 bases from V and 5 bases from J, leaving 14 bases between. Per germline, CDR1 SGDLS and CDR2 YYNGEE. This CDR3 has 15 amino acids. The CDR3 here is CASSVDSGLAETQYF. In DNA form, the CDR3 reads TGTGCCAGCAGCGTAGACTCGGGACTTGCGGAGACCCAGTACTTC.

This clone is medium-sized by share. The chain combines TRBV4-3 with TRBJ2-7; unclear D gene. CDR3 length equals 14 residues. The V end was cut by 0 bases, the J end by 6 bases, with 12 bases between. Germline values: CDR1 LGHNA, CDR2 YSLEER. CDR3 loop: CASSQDFGSAEQYF. In DNA form, the CDR3 reads TGCGCCAGCAGCCAAGATTTCGGGTCTGCCGAGCAGTACTTC.

This clone showed up just once. The chain couples TRBV9 to TRBJ2-5; 8 bases are shared with TRBD1. V lost 0 bases and J lost 5; bases outside the gene matches: 6. CDR1 is SGDLS, CDR2 YYNGEE, per germline. The CDR3 totals 15 residues. The CDR3 loop reads CASSVEGRGLETQYF. The CDR3 DNA sequence: TGTGCCAGCAGCGTAGAGGGCAGGGGGCTGGAGACCCAGTACTTC.